This is a list of T cell receptor beta chains from one sample in a study of beta chain features in type 1 diabetes. Only in-frame clones appear in the TCRdb table, and some are missing; sequencing was by immunoSEQ multiplex PCR. The sample shows roughly 340,000 clones, 13% of them seen only once. The sequencing sample was made of naive CD4+ T cells from blood. Every receptor here comes from a woman under 30 with type 1 diabetes. The CDR3 runs from the conserved cysteine through the conserved F or W. D genes are given only for firm matches. Not all rows give a size; the values are once, few, many and, for expanded clones, a class.

D gene: NA
clone size: few
J gene: TRBJ2-7
V gene: TRBV7-2
CDR3 DNA: TGTGCCAGCAGCGCCAGACAGAAGCAGTACTTC
CDR3 protein: CASSARQKQYF

D gene: TRBD2
clone size: NA
J gene: TRBJ2-1
V gene: TRBV5-6
CDR3 DNA: TGTGCCAGCAGCTTGAGGACTAGCTACACGAATGAGCAGTTCTTC
CDR3 protein: CASSLRTSYTNEQFF

D gene: NA
clone size: NA
J gene: TRBJ1-1
V gene: TRBV20-1
CDR3 DNA: TGCAGTGCCCAAGCCTCCACTGAAGCTTTCTTT
CDR3 protein: CSAQASTEAFF

D gene: TRBD2
clone size: few
J gene: TRBJ2-4
V gene: TRBV28
CDR3 DNA: TGTGCCAGCAGTTTACCGGGGGGGTTAGCCAAAAACATTCAGTACTTC
CDR3 protein: CASSLPGGLAKNIQYF

D gene: TRBD1
clone size: NA
J gene: TRBJ1-1
V gene: TRBV19
CDR3 DNA: TGTGCCAGTAGTGAGAGGGCCGGGACAGGGGGCCTCGGAGCTTTCTTT
CDR3 protein: CASSERAGTGGLGAFF

D gene: TRBD1
clone size: few
J gene: TRBJ1-2
V gene: TRBV18
CDR3 DNA: TGTGCCAGCTCACCGGGGACAGGGCTGTATGCCTATGGCTACACCTTC
CDR3 protein: CASSPGTGLYAYGYTF

D gene: TRBD1
clone size: few
J gene: TRBJ2-2
V gene: TRBV27
CDR3 DNA: TGTGCCAGCAGGGGACAGCCTCATAGCACCGGGGAGCTGTTTTTT
CDR3 protein: CASRGQPHSTGELFF

D gene: NA
clone size: many
J gene: TRBJ2-5
V gene: TRBV15
CDR3 DNA: TGTGCCACCAGCAGAGGACAGGGAGGAGAGACCCAGTACTTC
CDR3 protein: CATSRGQGGETQYF

D gene: TRBD1
clone size: NA
J gene: TRBJ2-3
V gene: TRBV30
CDR3 DNA: TGTGCCTGGAGTGTTTCGGGACAGGGGGCGGATACGCAGTATTTT
CDR3 protein: CAWSVSGQGADTQYF

D gene: NA
clone size: many
J gene: TRBJ2-6
V gene: TRBV7-9
CDR3 DNA: TGTGCCAGCAGCCCCCATGGGCAACCTGGGGCCAACGTCCTGACTTTC
CDR3 protein: CASSPHGQPGANVLTF

D gene: TRBD1
clone size: NA
J gene: TRBJ2-2
V gene: TRBV7-6
CDR3 DNA: TGTGCCAGCAGCCCCCGAGTACCGGACAGGGGGCTTAACACCGGGGAGCTGTTTTTT
CDR3 protein: CASSPRVPDRGLNTGELFF

D gene: NA
clone size: few
J gene: TRBJ2-1
V gene: TRBV19
CDR3 DNA: TGTGCCAGTAGAGGAGTAGGTAATGAGCAGTTCTTC
CDR3 protein: CASRGVGNEQFF

D gene: NA
clone size: few
J gene: TRBJ1-5
V gene: TRBV4-3
CDR3 DNA: TGCGCCAGCAGCCAAGACCCAGGCCCACAGCCCCAGCATTTT
CDR3 protein: CASSQDPGPQPQHF

D gene: TRBD1
clone size: few
J gene: TRBJ2-1
V gene: TRBV28
CDR3 DNA: TGTGCCAGCAGTTGGACAGGATCCTTAGGGGAGCAGTTCTTC
CDR3 protein: CASSWTGSLGEQFF

D gene: TRBD1
clone size: few
J gene: TRBJ1-1
V gene: TRBV18
CDR3 DNA: TGTGCCAGCTCACCCGACAGGGGGCCTATGAACACTGAAGCTTTCTTT
CDR3 protein: CASSPDRGPMNTEAFF

D gene: TRBD2
clone size: NA
J gene: TRBJ2-1
V gene: TRBV5-1
CDR3 DNA: TGCGCCAGCAGCCCGTCGGGGGTCGGACTAGCTTTTGAGCAGTTCTTC
CDR3 protein: CASSPSGVGLAFEQFF

D gene: TRBD2
clone size: few
J gene: TRBJ2-3
V gene: TRBV2
CDR3 DNA: TGTGCCAGCAGTCCTAGCGGGACTAGCACAGATACGCAGTATTTT
CDR3 protein: CASSPSGTSTDTQYF

D gene: TRBD1
clone size: few
J gene: TRBJ2-1
V gene: TRBV7-9
CDR3 DNA: TGTGCCAGCAGCTTAACGCCGGGACAGGAATCCTACAATGAGCAGTTCTTC
CDR3 protein: CASSLTPGQESYNEQFF

D gene: TRBD2
clone size: NA
J gene: TRBJ2-5
V gene: TRBV28
CDR3 DNA: TGTGCCAGCAGTGAACCGGGACTAGCGCTAGAGACCCAGTACTTC
CDR3 protein: CASSEPGLALETQYF

D gene: NA
clone size: NA
J gene: TRBJ2-1
V gene: TRBV11-2
CDR3 DNA: TGTGCCAGCAGCCCTAACAGCGGATCCTACAATGAGCAGTTCTTC
CDR3 protein: CASSPNSGSYNEQFF

D gene: TRBD1
clone size: NA
J gene: TRBJ1-1
V gene: TRBV29-1
CDR3 DNA: TGCAGCGTTGGTTTAAGGGGACAGGGATACACTGAAGCTTTCTTT
CDR3 protein: CSVGLRGQGYTEAFF

D gene: TRBD1
clone size: NA
J gene: TRBJ2-1
V gene: TRBV7-9
CDR3 DNA: TGTGCCAGCAGCTTCGGACAGGGGGAGAGAGCGCAGTTCTTC
CDR3 protein: CASSFGQGERAQFF

D gene: NA
clone size: NA
J gene: TRBJ1-1
V gene: TRBV19
CDR3 DNA: TGTGCCAGTAGTTCCTCTCTTCGGTCGAACACTGAAGCTTTCTTT
CDR3 protein: CASSSSLRSNTEAFF

D gene: NA
clone size: once
J gene: TRBJ2-1
V gene: TRBV14
CDR3 DNA: TGTGCCAGCAGCCCCGTGGGACTCCCGACCAAGCAGTTCTTC
CDR3 protein: CASSPVGLPTKQFF

D gene: NA
clone size: few
J gene: TRBJ2-6
V gene: TRBV23-1
CDR3 DNA: TGCGCCAGCAGTCAATCGCAGGCCCCCCCATCTGGGGCCAACGTCCTGACTTTC
CDR3 protein: CASSQSQAPPSGANVLTF

D gene: TRBD2
clone size: NA
J gene: TRBJ2-1
V gene: TRBV7-2
CDR3 DNA: TGTGCCAGCAGCCCTGCCGGACTAGCGGGAGGGCCGGTCTTC
CDR3 protein: CASSPAGLAGGPVF

D gene: TRBD1
clone size: NA
J gene: TRBJ2-7
V gene: TRBV7-3
CDR3 DNA: TGTGCCAGCAGCTTACCCCAGGGGGACCCCGGGCAGTACTTC
CDR3 protein: CASSLPQGDPGQYF

D gene: NA
clone size: few
J gene: TRBJ1-1
V gene: TRBV18
CDR3 DNA: TGTGCCAGCTTAAGAAACAGGGACACTGAAGCTTTCTTT
CDR3 protein: CASLRNRDTEAFF

D gene: TRBD2
clone size: NA
J gene: TRBJ2-6
V gene: TRBV4-3
CDR3 DNA: TGCGCCAGCAGCCAAGATCTAGCGGGAACTTCTGGGGCCAACGTCCTGACTTTC
CDR3 protein: CASSQDLAGTSGANVLTF

D gene: TRBD1
clone size: NA
J gene: TRBJ1-2
V gene: TRBV5-6
CDR3 DNA: TGTGCCAGCAGTTCGGACAGGGACAAGGGCTACACCTTC
CDR3 protein: CASSSDRDKGYTF